Listed below are T cell receptor beta chains from one sample, sequenced in a study of technical replicates of blood from a few donors. Clones were read by immunoSEQ multiplex PCR, and TCRdb kept only the in-frame ones, dropping some. The sample shows 79,000 or so clones, 85% to 95% of them seen only once. The specimen sequenced was T cells isolated from PBMCs. The receptors were gathered from a human donor in good health. Each CDR3 is given with its conserved first and last residue. D genes are given only for firm matches. Expanded clones are given a class, and other clones once, few, many or no size at all.

TRBV19,-,once,TRBJ1-1,CASSIVGGETEAFF,TGTGCCAGTAGTATTGTGGGGGGAGAGACTGAAGCTTTCTTT
TRBV6-5,-,-,TRBJ1-3,CASTKYEGNTIYF,TGTGCCAGCACCAAGTACGAGGGAAACACCATATATTTT
TRBV27,TRBD1,-,TRBJ1-3,CASSSRTGGGNTIYF,TGTGCCAGCAGTTCAAGGACAGGGGGGGGAAACACCATATATTTT
TRBV30,-,few,TRBJ1-1,CAWSTGVLAFF,TGTGCCTGGAGTACCGGGGTCCTGGCTTTCTTT
TRBV19,-,-,TRBJ2-7,CASSGSERLYEQYF,TGTGCCAGTAGTGGGTCCGAGCGGCTCTACGAGCAGTACTTC
TRBV6-6,-,-,TRBJ1-4,CASSYSTGSNEKLFF,TGTGCCAGCAGTTACTCGACGGGGAGTAATGAAAAACTGTTTTTT
TRBV13,TRBD2,-,TRBJ2-7,CASILARGGSYEQYF,TGTGCCAGCATACTAGCTCGGGGGGGGTCCTACGAGCAGTACTTC
TRBV6-5,TRBD1,-,TRBJ1-2,CASTSTGWNGYTF,TGTGCCAGCACCTCGACAGGGTGGAATGGCTACACCTTC
TRBV18,TRBD1,-,TRBJ2-7,CASSPGQSYEQYF,TGTGCCAGCTCACCGGGACAGAGCTACGAGCAGTACTTC
TRBV4-1,TRBD2,-,TRBJ2-5,CASSLLAGTRETQYF,TGCGCCAGCAGCCTTTTAGCGGGTACGAGAGAGACCCAGTACTTC
TRBV6-1,TRBD2,-,TRBJ2-7,CASSEATSGSLDNF,TGTGCCAGCAGTGAAGCCACTAGCGGGAGTTTAGATAACTTC
TRBV5-6,TRBD1,-,TRBJ1-2,CASSTGTVYGYTF,TGTGCCAGCAGCACTGGGACAGTGTATGGCTACACCTTC
TRBV4-2,TRBD2,-,TRBJ2-3,CASSVNQTSGRGCTDTQYF,TGTGCCAGCAGCGTAAACCAAACTAGCGGGAGGGGGTGCACAGATACGCAGTATTTT
TRBV30,-,-,TRBJ2-7,CAWSVMKGNEQYF,TGTGCCTGGAGTGTGATGAAGGGGAACGAGCAGTACTTC
TRBV7-2,TRBD2,-,TRBJ2-1,CASSLAGGPYNEQFF,TGTGCCAGCAGCCTAGCGGGAGGGCCATACAATGAGCAGTTCTTC
TRBV30,-,-,TRBJ2-5,CAWSVGRTVGTQYF,TGTGCCTGGAGTGTTGGGCGCACGGTAGGAACCCAGTACTTC
TRBV5-6,-,-,TRBJ2-5,CASSSLSGQETQYF,TGTGCCAGCAGCTCCTTAAGTGGACAGGAGACCCAGTACTTC
TRBV7-6,-,once,TRBJ2-7,CASSFQALEQYF,TGTGCCAGCAGCTTCCAGGCACTCGAGCAGTACTTC
TRBV2,TRBD1,-,TRBJ1-1,CASSGQGPTEAFF,TGTGCCAGCAGTGGACAGGGGCCAACTGAAGCTTTCTTT
TRBV29-1,TRBD2,-,TRBJ2-3,CSVVASGRIDTQYF,TGCAGCGTTGTGGCTAGCGGGAGGATAGATACGCAGTATTTT
TRBV27,TRBD1,-,TRBJ2-1,CASSRTGGYEQFF,TGTGCCAGCAGTAGGACAGGGGGCTATGAGCAGTTCTTC
TRBV7-6,TRBD2,-,TRBJ2-3,CASSRQTSLTDTQYF,TGTGCCAGCAGCCGCCAGACTAGCTTGACAGATACGCAGTATTTT
TRBV19,-,-,TRBJ2-1,CASSIWGDSHYNEQFF,TGTGCCAGTAGTATTTGGGGGGACAGCCACTACAATGAGCAGTTCTTC
TRBV27,TRBD1,-,TRBJ2-7,CASSHGQGAYEQYF,TGTGCCAGCAGTCATGGACAGGGGGCTTACGAGCAGTACTTC
TRBV20-1,-,-,TRBJ2-7,CSASAGYEQYF,TGCAGTGCTAGCGCAGGGTATGAGCAGTACTTC
TRBV9,-,-,TRBJ1-1,CASSPVLFMNTEAFF,TGTGCCAGCAGCCCCGTACTCTTCATGAACACTGAAGCTTTCTTT